A selection of T cell receptor beta chains follows, all from one sample in a study of regulatory T cells in long-lasting Graves disease. Using its own MiXCR run on the multiplex PCR reads, TCRdb lists one record per CDR3 protein. The sample gives roughly 350,000 distinct CDR3 sequences, around 15% of which show up once; 20% to 25% is in the top ten. The same specimen was also included in a second study, on T cells in Graves' hyperthyroidism and ophthalmopathy.

Here the sequenced sample was peripheral blood mononuclear cells (PBMCs), taken at new diagnosis, from a patient treated with antithyroid drugs. All receptors come from a woman younger than 30 with Graves disease. Each CDR3 is given with its conserved first and last residue. D genes are given only for firm matches. Size is stated for part of the rows, as once, few or many counts, or as a class when the clone is expanded.

j_call,d_call,v_call,clone_size,cdr3_aa,cdr3_nt
TRBJ2-3,NA,TRBV9,NA,CASSVVGTDTQYF,TGTGCCAGCAGCGTAGTTGGCACAGATACGCAGTATTTT
TRBJ2-1,TRBD2,TRBV28,NA,CASSSTQAGGPLSEQFF,TGTGCCAGCAGTTCAACGCAAGCGGGAGGGCCTTTAAGTGAGCAGTTCTTC
TRBJ2-1,NA,TRBV30,many,CAWSPSIREQFF,TGTGCCTGGAGTCCCTCCATCCGGGAGCAGTTCTTC
TRBJ2-7,NA,TRBV6-2/TRBV6-3,NA,CASRAGGSHEQYF,TGTGCCAGCCGGGCTGGCGGCAGCCACGAGCAGTACTTC
TRBJ2-7,NA,TRBV6-1,NA,CASKGFGQASYEQYF,TGTGCCAGCAAGGGTTTTGGTCAGGCCTCCTACGAGCAGTACTTC
TRBJ1-1,TRBD1,TRBV19,few,CASSIWDRVKRADEAFF,TGTGCCAGTAGTATATGGGACAGGGTAAAGAGAGCTGATGAAGCTTTCTTT
TRBJ2-1,TRBD2,TRBV11-2,NA,CASSRTSGGYNEQFF,TGTGCCAGCAGCCGGACTAGCGGGGGGTACAATGAGCAGTTCTTC
TRBJ2-2,TRBD1,TRBV29-1,few,CSFWDRANTGELFF,TGCAGCTTTTGGGACAGAGCGAACACCGGGGAGCTGTTTTTT
TRBJ1-1,NA,TRBV10-3,many,CAISRTENTEAFF,TGTGCCATCAGCAGGACAGAGAACACTGAAGCTTTCTTT
TRBJ2-1,NA,TRBV6-1,NA,CASTAPLLVGNEQFF,TGTGCCAGCACAGCCCCACTTCTAGTGGGCAATGAGCAGTTCTTC
TRBJ2-2,TRBD2,TRBV12-3/TRBV12-4,NA,CASRSGAGVPGELFF,TGTGCCAGCAGGTCGGGAGCGGGAGTCCCCGGGGAGCTGTTTTTT
TRBJ1-4,NA,TRBV15,NA,CATSRGHVATNEKLFF,TGTGCCACCAGCAGAGGCCACGTTGCAACTAATGAAAAACTGTTTTTT
TRBJ2-7,TRBD1,TRBV2,many,CASSGGTGITYEQYF,TGTGCCAGCAGCGGTGGGACAGGGATTACCTACGAGCAGTACTTC
TRBJ2-7,NA,TRBV30,few,CAWSGWGTYEQYF,TGTGCCTGGAGTGGTTGGGGCACCTACGAGCAGTACTTC
TRBJ1-1,NA,TRBV7-9,many,CASTKQLGALNTEAFF,TGTGCCAGCACCAAACAGTTGGGGGCCCTCAACACTGAAGCTTTCTTT
TRBJ2-3,NA,TRBV20-1,few,CSPRTNTDTQYF,TGCAGTCCCAGAACAAACACAGATACGCAGTATTTT
TRBJ2-3,NA,TRBV11-2,many,CASSSAGSVGDTQYF,TGTGCCAGCAGTTCTGCCGGCTCTGTGGGTGATACGCAGTATTTT
TRBJ2-5,NA,TRBV6-1,many,CASTGTGQETQYF,TGTGCCAGCACCGGGACCGGCCAAGAGACCCAGTACTTC
TRBJ1-1,NA,TRBV19,few,CASSIFGEVNTEAFF,TGTGCCAGTAGTATCTTCGGGGAGGTGAACACTGAAGCTTTCTTT
TRBJ2-1,NA,TRBV6-1,many,CASRGGDSYNEQFF,TGTGCCAGCAGGGGAGGGGACAGCTACAATGAGCAGTTCTTC
TRBJ2-2,NA,TRBV6-1,many,CASSESVTGELFF,TGTGCCAGCAGTGAAAGCGTCACCGGGGAGCTGTTTTTT
TRBJ2-1,NA,TRBV7-9,many,CASSSPDYSPIDNEQFF,TGTGCCAGCAGCTCACCGGACTACAGCCCGATTGACAATGAGCAGTTCTTC
TRBJ2-2,TRBD2,TRBV24-1,many,CATSDWASGGSNTGELFF,TGTGCCACCAGTGATTGGGCTAGCGGGGGGTCGAACACCGGGGAGCTGTTTTTT
TRBJ2-3,TRBD2,TRBV30,NA,CAWTAGGGPTDTQYF,TGTGCCTGGACCGCCGGGGGGGGACCCACAGATACGCAGTATTTT
TRBJ2-1,TRBD2,TRBV28,many,CASSSGLVPDEQFF,TGTGCCAGCAGTTCCGGACTAGTCCCCGATGAGCAGTTCTTC
TRBJ2-3,TRBD2,TRBV7-3,once,CASSFSSGGATDTQYF,TGTGCCAGCAGCTTCTCCAGCGGGGGGGCCACAGATACGCAGTATTTT
TRBJ1-2,NA,TRBV29-1,NA,CSVEDRRKRGPTF,TGCAGCGTTGAAGATCGACGTAAGCGGGGGCCCACCTTC
TRBJ1-1,NA,TRBV30,many,CAWSVSENTEAFF,TGTGCCTGGAGTGTGTCAGAGAACACTGAAGCTTTCTTT
TRBJ2-1,TRBD2,TRBV18,many,CASSPGLYNEQFF,TGTGCCAGCTCGCCGGGACTATACAATGAGCAGTTCTTC
TRBJ1-4,NA,TRBV6-1,NA,CASRAGQASGEKLFF,TGTGCCAGCAGGGCCGGACAAGCCTCTGGGGAAAAACTGTTTTTT
TRBJ2-3,TRBD2,TRBV25-1,few,CASSDPLAGADTQYF,TGTGCCAGCAGTGATCCACTAGCGGGGGCAGATACGCAGTATTTT
TRBJ2-1,NA,TRBV29-1,few,CSASNYEQFF,TGCAGCGCTAGCAACTATGAGCAGTTCTTC
TRBJ1-3,NA,TRBV10-3,few,CAISDTGRDSGNTIYF,TGTGCCATCAGTGATACTGGACGGGACTCTGGAAACACCATATATTTT
TRBJ2-1,TRBD2,TRBV5-1,many,CASSLSRGAYNEQFF,TGCGCCAGCAGCTTGTCGCGGGGGGCCTACAATGAGCAGTTCTTC
TRBJ2-2,NA,TRBV20-1,NA,CSARHEGVLAGELFF,TGCAGTGCTAGACACGAAGGGGTTTTGGCCGGGGAGCTGTTTTTT
TRBJ1-5,NA,TRBV30,many,CAWSSGGVLYQPQHF,TGTGCCTGGAGCTCTGGGGGCGTTCTGTATCAGCCCCAGCATTTT
TRBJ1-2,NA,TRBV6-1,many,CASSAGAGLTIYGYTF,TGTGCCAGCAGTGCCGGGGCAGGGCTAACTATCTACGGCTACACCTTC
TRBJ1-2,NA,TRBV9,NA,CANSGGKILRPVAFGYTF,TGTGCCAACAGCGGCGGCAAAATACTACGACCTGTTGCTTTCGGCTACACCTTC
TRBJ2-3,NA,TRBV19,NA,CASSLSGHATDTQYF,TGTGCCAGTAGTTTATCTGGCCACGCCACAGATACGCAGTATTTT
TRBJ2-3,TRBD2,TRBV19,few,CASSMIGTSPDTQYF,TGTGCCAGTAGTATGATAGGGACTAGCCCAGATACGCAGTATTTT
TRBJ2-3,NA,TRBV6-2/TRBV6-3,few,CASSFTEGTDTQYF,TGTGCCAGCAGTTTCACGGAGGGCACAGATACGCAGTATTTT
TRBJ2-5,NA,TRBV3-1,many,CASSQDPSRRKETQYF,TGTGCCAGCAGCCAAGATCCCTCAAGGAGGAAAGAGACCCAGTACTTC
TRBJ2-3,NA,TRBV7-6,many,CASSSQQGDTQYF,TGTGCCAGCAGCTCCCAACAGGGAGATACGCAGTATTTT
TRBJ2-1,TRBD2,TRBV11-2,many,CASSIAGGAGNEQFF,TGTGCCAGCAGCATAGCGGGAGGGGCGGGCAATGAGCAGTTCTTC
TRBJ1-1,NA,TRBV6-5,NA,CASSYWRADVTEAFF,TGTGCCAGCAGTTACTGGAGGGCCGACGTCACTGAAGCTTTCTTT
TRBJ2-3,TRBD2,TRBV6-9,NA,CASSYRGLAGGAPDTQYF,TGTGCCAGCAGTTACCGCGGACTAGCGGGAGGAGCGCCAGATACGCAGTATTTT
TRBJ1-1,NA,TRBV27,many,CASSLGLQNTEAFF,TGTGCCAGCAGTTTAGGACTGCAGAACACTGAAGCTTTCTTT
TRBJ1-2,TRBD1,TRBV9,many,CASSIGGGQGSGGYTF,TGTGCCAGCAGCATCGGGGGGGGACAGGGCTCCGGTGGCTACACCTTC
TRBJ2-1,NA,TRBV4-1,few,CASSSRYRAVGSYNEQFF,TGCGCCAGCAGCTCAAGGTACAGGGCAGTAGGCTCCTACAATGAGCAGTTCTTC
TRBJ2-1,NA,TRBV20-1,many,CSAKGFYNEQFF,TGCAGTGCTAAGGGGTTTTACAATGAGCAGTTCTTC
TRBJ2-5,NA,TRBV7-9,many,CASSLSGSGVRETQYF,TGTGCCAGCAGCTTAAGCGGGTCAGGGGTACGCGAGACCCAGTACTTC
TRBJ2-1,TRBD2,TRBV20-1,few,CSASFLTSGALEQFF,TGCAGTGCTAGCTTCTTGACTAGCGGGGCCCTTGAGCAGTTCTTC
TRBJ2-5,TRBD2,TRBV7-9,NA,CASSSNRLAGFETQYF,TGTGCCAGCAGCTCCAATCGACTAGCGGGATTTGAGACCCAGTACTTC